The 2 T cell receptor beta chains given below trace back to one sample, sequenced in a study of beta chain features in type 1 diabetes. Expressed TCRB transcripts got sequenced, as all isolated RNA was reverse transcribed. Method: immunoSEQ multiplex PCR; TCRdb's copy keeps in-frame clones and lacks some. The repertoire includes about 360,000 clones, roughly 13% of them detected once, and 0.017% sits in the top ten. Sequenced sample: naive CD4+ T cells from blood. All receptors derive from a man aged 18 to 29 in good health.

This chain uses TRBV6-5 with TRBJ2-1; TRBD2 agrees at 13 bases. The CDR3 is made up of 14 amino acids. The germline CDR1 and CDR2 sequences are MNHEY and SVGAGI. Trimming cost V 7 bases and J 6 bases; bases outside gene matches: 3. CDR3 sequence reads: CASTGLAGVNEQFF. The DNA for the CDR3 is TGTGCCAGCACCGGACTAGCGGGAGTCAATGAGCAGTTCTTC.

The J gene is TRBJ2-4, the V gene TRBV28; tentatively, D is TRBD1 (6 bases). V lost 1 base to trimming and J lost 1 base, with 14 bases between them. CDR3 length: 17 amino acids. From germline, CDR1 is MDHEN and CDR2 SYDVKM. The CDR3 reads CASSLSYQGRAKNIQYF. The CDR3 DNA is TGTGCCAGCAGTTTATCATATCAGGGGCGGGCCAAAAACATTCAGTACTTC.